Listed below are T cell receptor beta chains from one sample, sequenced in a study of blood T cell repertoires in COVID-19. The assay was immunoSEQ multiplex PCR, and TCRdb's table has in-frame clones only and misses some. This repertoire shows approximately 220,000 clones, about 88% found once; its top ten account for 2.5% to 3.5%. The sample consisted of peripheral blood. All receptors come from a man aged 50 or older who had recovered from COVID-19. The CDR3 runs from the conserved cysteine through the conserved F or W. Each record gives: clone size, J gene, V gene, D gene, CDR3 protein, CDR3 DNA. A D gene is named only where the DNA matches it firmly. Size is omitted from some rows. Given values are once, few, many or a class for expanded clones.

. | TRBJ1-4 | TRBV15 | . | CATSRDWRDATNEKLFF | TGTGCCACCAGCAGAGATTGGAGAGACGCAACTAATGAAAAACTGTTTTTT
. | TRBJ2-7 | TRBV18 | TRBD2 | CASSPGTSGTYEQYF | TGTGCCAGCTCACCAGGGACTAGCGGAACCTACGAGCAGTACTTC
. | TRBJ2-3 | TRBV4-1 | TRBD2 | CASSQERDASGITDTQYF | TGCGCCAGCAGCCAAGAGCGGGACGCTAGCGGGATAACAGATACGCAGTATTTT
. | TRBJ1-2 | TRBV3-1/TRBV3-2 | . | CASSQADYGYTF | TGTGCCAGCAGCCAAGCCGACTATGGCTACACCTTC
. | TRBJ1-1 | TRBV19 | TRBD1 | CASSTRTGKDTEAFF | TGTGCCAGTAGTACCCGGACAGGGAAGGACACTGAAGCTTTCTTT
. | TRBJ2-1 | TRBV30 | TRBD2 | CAWTIKTSGSRDNEQFF | TGTGCCTGGACTATCAAGACTAGCGGGAGTAGGGACAATGAGCAGTTCTTC
once | TRBJ2-5 | TRBV7-2 | . | CASSLGRWETQYF | TGTGCCAGCAGCTTGGGGAGGTGGGAGACCCAGTACTTC
. | TRBJ2-7 | TRBV18 | . | CASSPQTGTYEQYF | TGTGCCAGCTCACCACAGACAGGGACTTACGAGCAGTACTTC
once | TRBJ1-3 | TRBV19 | . | CASRRQGGGNTIYF | TGTGCCAGTAGGCGGCAGGGAGGTGGAAACACCATATATTTT
. | TRBJ2-7 | TRBV27 | . | CASSRRQEWSEQYF | TGTGCCAGCAGTCGGCGACAGGAGTGGAGCGAGCAGTACTTC
. | TRBJ1-4 | TRBV27 | TRBD1 | CASSPPGQANEKLFF | TGTGCCAGCAGTCCCCCGGGACAGGCTAATGAAAAACTGTTTTTT
. | TRBJ2-7 | TRBV27 | TRBD2 | CASSFTAGGSYEQYF | TGTGCCAGCAGTTTCACAGCGGGAGGGTCCTACGAGCAGTACTTC
. | TRBJ2-2 | TRBV6-2/TRBV6-3 | . | CASSYSGRAGLANTGELFF | TGTGCCAGCAGTTACTCGGGTCGGGCGGGACTCGCGAACACCGGGGAGCTGTTTTTT
. | TRBJ1-2 | TRBV19 | TRBD1 | CASSQQGAPDYGYTF | TGTGCCAGTAGCCAACAGGGGGCGCCGGACTATGGCTACACCTTC
. | TRBJ2-7 | TRBV18 | TRBD2 | CASSPSSGKLSYEQYF | TGTGCCAGCTCACCATCTAGCGGGAAGCTTTCCTACGAGCAGTACTTC
. | TRBJ2-5 | TRBV6-5 | TRBD1 | CASSMTGEETQYF | TGTGCCAGCAGTATGACAGGGGAAGAGACCCAGTACTTC
. | TRBJ1-1 | TRBV2 | TRBD1 | CASSVRDRVGSTEAFF | TGTGCCAGCAGCGTCCGGGACAGGGTTGGTAGCACTGAAGCTTTCTTT
. | TRBJ2-3 | TRBV5-1 | . | CATARQGSADTQYF | TGCGCCACCGCACGGCAGGGGAGTGCGGATACGCAGTATTTT
. | TRBJ2-5 | TRBV18 | TRBD1 | CASSLTGGRSETQYF | TGTGCCAGCTCCCTTACAGGGGGTCGGTCGGAGACCCAGTACTTC
. | TRBJ1-2 | TRBV28 | . | CASSSPPGRGGYTF | TGTGCCAGCAGTTCACCCCCGGGTAGGGGTGGCTACACCTTC
. | TRBJ2-2 | TRBV29-1 | TRBD1 | CSVKAPGQETGELFF | TGCAGCGTCAAAGCCCCGGGACAGGAGACCGGGGAGCTGTTTTTT
. | TRBJ2-1 | TRBV19 | TRBD2 | CASRTGTSGGQYEQFF | TGTGCCAGTAGAACCGGGACTAGCGGGGGGCAGTATGAGCAGTTCTTC
. | TRBJ1-1 | TRBV7-2 | . | CASSLQGSTTEAFF | TGTGCCAGCAGCTTACAGGGATCCACCACTGAAGCTTTCTTT
. | TRBJ2-1 | TRBV3-1/TRBV3-2 | TRBD2 | CASSYGLAGVNEQFF | TGTGCCAGCAGTTACGGACTAGCGGGAGTCAATGAGCAGTTCTTC
. | TRBJ2-7 | TRBV30 | . | CAWSVQGVFSEQYF | TGTGCCTGGAGTGTACAAGGGGTATTCTCCGAGCAGTACTTC
once | TRBJ1-2 | TRBV9 | . | CASSSRGDREGYGYTF | TGTGCCAGCTCTTCTCGGGGGGATAGAGAGGGCTATGGCTACACCTTC
. | TRBJ2-1 | TRBV10-1 | TRBD2 | CASSEKFLSSGRKYNEQFF | TGCGCCAGCAGTGAGAAGTTTTTGTCTAGCGGGAGAAAATACAATGAGCAGTTCTTC
. | TRBJ2-5 | TRBV19 | . | CASRLAGNQETQYF | TGTGCCAGTAGACTAGCTGGGAATCAAGAGACCCAGTACTTC